One and the same sample provided the 4 T cell receptor beta chains below, sequenced in a study of T cells in Graves' hyperthyroidism and ophthalmopathy. The CDR3 regions of TCR beta were amplified from RNA transcripts. First-round RT-PCR targeting the TCR CDR3 was performed with the HTBI primer set. TCRdb ran MiXCR on the multiplex PCR reads and lists one entry per CDR3 protein. The sample yields roughly 110,000 distinct CDR3 sequences, around a sixth seen once. The sequenced sample was blood. The receptors stem from a woman aged 50 to 60 with Graves' hyperthyroidism.

This clonotype was counted at least ten times. The rearrangement links TRBV20-1 to TRBJ2-5; TRBD2 agrees at 9 bases. V was pared by 6 bases and J by 5 bases, with 10 bases of the junction left unmatched. This CDR3 is built from 14 residues. CDR1 and CDR2 (germline): DFQATT, SNEGSKA (reference sequence). CDR3 sequence (DNA): TGCAGTGCCCTGGGGGCGGGAGGGTCCGAGACCCAGTACTTC. Amino acids: CSALGAGGSETQYF.

This clonotype was recorded many times. The chain combines TRBV7-9 with TRBJ2-7; D gene unclear. With 1 base removed from V and 0 bases from J, the gap between germline ends came to 7 bases. This CDR3 contains 14 residues. CDR1 is SEHNR, CDR2 FQNEAQ, per germline (reference sequence). CDR3 sequence: CASSLDGVSYEQYF. The CDR3 bases are TGTGCCAGCAGCTTAGACGGAGTCTCCTACGAGCAGTACTTC. Together with reference TRBV7-9 and TRBJ2-7, the CDR3 gives the full variable domain: DTGVSQNPRHKITKRGQNVTFRCDPISEHNRLYWYRQTLGQGPEFLTYFQNEAQLEKSRLLSDRFSAERPKGSFSTLEIQRTEQGDSAMYLCASSLDGVSYEQYFGPGTRLTVT.

The sample holds many counts of this clonotype. V usage is TRBV29-1 and J usage is TRBJ1-1; unclear D gene. This CDR3 is built from 13 residues. Germline CDR1 and CDR2: SQVTM and ANQGSEA. The V gene lost 4 bases and the J gene lost 4 bases, with 13 bases spanning the gap. CDR3 sequence: CSVVELMGTEAFF. The CDR3 DNA follows: TGCAGCGTTGTAGAGCTGATGGGCACTGAAGCTTTCTTT.

The rearrangement joins TRBV11-2 to TRBJ2-1; 12 bases match TRBD2. Germline-derived CDR1 and CDR2 are SGHAT and FQNNGV. The CDR3 is made up of 21 amino acids. The V and J ends lost 5 bases and 0 bases, in that order; junction bases with no gene match: 17. CDR3 DNA sequence: TGTGCCAGCAGCCCACAAGGGGTCCTAGCGGGAGGGCGAAGCTCCTACAATGAGCAGTTCTTC. It yields the protein CASSPQGVLAGGRSSYNEQFF.